This TCR beta chain was identified during a study of CD8 T cells in Susac syndrome. V lost 4 bases to trimming and J lost 5 bases, with 17 bases between them. Per the germline V gene, CDR1 is SGHRS and CDR2 is YFSETQ. This CDR3 spans 15 amino acids. RNA in amounts of about 0.5 to 1 ug was reverse transcribed with random hexamers. Multiplex immunoSEQ PCR targeted 54 Vbeta and 13 Jbeta TCR beta segments. TCRdb independently ran MiXCR on the immunoSEQ multiplex PCR reads; one entry per CDR3 protein. The top ten clones hold roughly 0.3% of a sample with 100,000 to 150,000 distinct CDR3 sequences, over 90% of them seen once.

The rearrangement links TRBV5-1 to TRBJ2-3, with D possibly TRBD2 on 7 matching bases. The TCR comes from a human donor with multiple sclerosis. The sample consisted of CD8+ T cells from PBMCs. The CDR3 reads CASSPTGGTLDTQYF. In nucleotides, the CDR3 is TGCGCCAGCAGCCCCACGGGGGGCACATTAGATACGCAGTATTTT.